What follows are 7 T cell receptor beta chains derived from one specimen sequenced in a study of early T cells in non-severe SARS-CoV-2 infection. One entry per CDR3 protein, called by TCRdb with MiXCR from the 5' RACE reads. Of around 100,000 distinct CDR3 sequences in the sample, approximately 17% were seen once. The sample comprised whole blood. The receptor source for this set is an adult who was a healthcare worker with PCR-confirmed SARS-CoV-2 infection or an uninfected control (not recorded which).

This clonotype has more than one count but fewer than ten. DNA for the CDR3: TGCAGCGTTGTAAGAAAGACCCAGTACTTC. This gives the protein CSVVRKTQYF. The chain carries TRBV29-1 and TRBJ2-5, with D uncertain. Germline loops: CDR1 SQVTM, CDR2 ANQGSEA. The CDR3 is 10 amino acids. Trimming pared 4 bases from V and 6 bases from J, leaving 6 bases between.

The chain recombines TRBV27 with TRBJ2-1; D might be TRBD2 (6 bases). The V gene lost 3 bases and the J gene lost 8 bases, with 14 bases spanning the gap. Germline assignment: CDR1 MNHEY and CDR2 SMNVEV (reference sequence). This CDR3 region has 14 residues. In DNA, the CDR3 is TGTGCCAGCAGTTTTGCCGGGAGTGGCTATGAGCAGTTCTTC. Its protein product is CASSFAGSGYEQFF.

This clonotype came up a few times. The genes are TRBV7-9 and TRBJ2-1; TRBD1 agrees at 9 bases. V shed 3 bases, J shed 6 bases, and the junction held 6 bases outside the gene matches. The CDR3 length is 15 residues. The V gene's germline CDR1 is SEHNR and CDR2 FQNEAQ (reference sequence). CDR3 coding DNA: TGTGCCAGCAGCTTTTCTTTGACAGGGGGCAATGAGCAGTTCTTC. This codes for CASSFSLTGGNEQFF.

This clonotype was observed a handful of times. The chain has TRBV6-5 and TRBJ1-5; D may be TRBD1 (6 bases). Trimming removed 5 bases at V and 0 bases at J, with 14 bases between. Germline V gives CDR1 MNHEY, CDR2 SVGAGI. This CDR3 is 16 amino acids long. CDR3 nucleotides: TGTGCCAGCAGTACCGGGACACTTAATAGCAATCAGCCCCAGCATTTT. It translates to CASSTGTLNSNQPQHF.

This clonotype has just a few counts. The chain couples TRBV4-1 to TRBJ2-1; TRBD1 aligns across 10 bases. CDR3 length equals 15 residues. Germline CDR1 and CDR2: MGHRA and YSYEKL. V gave up 4 bases and J gave up 5 bases; unmatched junction bases: 5. The chain's CDR3 is CASSRGTGADNEQFF. CDR3 nucleotide sequence: TGCGCCAGCAGCCGTGGGACAGGGGCCGACAATGAGCAGTTCTTC.

This clonotype was recorded many times. V gene TRBV29-1 combines with J gene TRBJ2-3; 14 bases match TRBD2. Per germline, CDR1 SQVTM and CDR2 ANQGSEA. This CDR3 has 15 residues. Germline trimming cut 6 bases from V and 4 bases from J; bases unmatched to any gene: 6. The CDR3 bases are TGCAGCGTAAACGGACTAGCGGGAGGCGCAGATACGCAGTATTTT. Translating gives CSVNGLAGGADTQYF.

This rearrangement joins TRBV20-1 to TRBJ1-4, with D uncertain. Germline CDR1 reads DFQATT; CDR2 reads SNEGSKA (reference sequence). This CDR3 has 16 amino acids. The V end lost 0 bases, the J end lost 5 bases, and 16 bases lay between the germline ends. This chain's CDR3 is CSARDLKGTDNEKLFF. DNA for the CDR3: TGCAGTGCTAGAGATTTGAAGGGTACAGACAATGAAAAACTGTTTTTT.